The 30 T cell receptor beta chains in this list originate from one sample, sequenced in a study of blood T cell repertoires in COVID-19. Method: immunoSEQ multiplex PCR; TCRdb's copy keeps in-frame clones and lacks some. This sample has about 190,000 clones, with 75% to 90% found just once. The material sequenced was peripheral blood. The origin of the receptors is a young man with acute or convalescent COVID-19.

This clone showed up just once. This chain uses TRBV3-1 (or the pseudogene TRBV3-2) with TRBJ2-5; D uncertain. Trimming took off 1 base at V and 4 bases at J, with 7 bases between the two ends. CDR1 and CDR2 from the germline V gene are LGHDT and YNNKEL (reference sequence). The CDR3 is 13 amino acids. For the CDR3, the DNA is TGTGCCAGCAGCCAAGTTGAGCGAGAGACCCAGTACTTC. This sequence encodes CASSQVERETQYF.

V gene TRBV6-5 combines with J gene TRBJ1-2; 8 positions match TRBD1. Looked up from germline, CDR1 is MNHEY and CDR2 is SVGAGI. There are 14 residues in the CDR3. J gave up 4 bases and V 5 bases, and 6 bases lay outside the gene matches. In DNA form, the CDR3 reads TGTGCCAGCAGTAACGACAGGGGCGGCTATGGCTACACCTTC. This codes for CASSNDRGGYGYTF.

The CDR3 sequence: CACTDLREYEKLFF. The CDR3 nucleotides read TGTGCCTGCACCGATTTAAGGGAGTATGAAAAACTGTTTTTT. The chain combines TRBV6-5 with TRBJ1-4; D ambiguous. The CDR3 covers 14 residues. V shed 11 bases and J shed 6 bases, with 19 bases lying between them. Looked up from germline, CDR1 is MNHEY and CDR2 is SVGAGI.

This clone occurred a few times. This chain connects TRBV24-1 to TRBJ2-1, with 9 positions matching TRBD2. In germline, CDR1 is KGHDR, CDR2 SFDVKD. Unmatched junction bases numbered 6, after V lost 2 bases and J lost 8 bases. This CDR3 has 15 residues. CDR3 region: CATSDWVAGVDEQFF. DNA for the CDR3: TGTGCCACCAGTGATTGGGTAGCGGGAGTTGATGAGCAGTTCTTC.

The J gene is TRBJ1-2, the V gene TRBV5-8; D is possibly TRBD1 (5 bases). Trimming removed 0 bases from V and 5 bases from J, with 14 bases in between. The CDR3 runs to 15 residues. Germline CDR1 is SGHTS and CDR2 is YDEGEE. The CDR3 DNA reads TGTGCCAGCAGCTTGGTGGTATCGGGGGGATATGGCTACACCTTC. Protein sequence: CASSLVVSGGYGYTF.

The chain carries TRBV7-3 and TRBJ2-1; 9 bases map to TRBD2. Germline V gives CDR1 SGHTA, CDR2 FQGTGA. The CDR3 is made up of 14 amino acids. Germline trimming cut 4 bases from V and 5 bases from J; bases unmatched to any gene: 3. CDR3 sequence (DNA): TGTGCCAGCAGCTCCGGGACTAGCAACAATGAGCAGTTCTTC. Protein: CASSSGTSNNEQFF.

The chain carries TRBV4-2 and TRBJ2-7, with 10 nucleotides matching TRBD2. The CDR3 runs to 15 residues. Germline assignment: CDR1 LGHNA and CDR2 YNFKEQ. V lost 4 bases to trimming and J lost 2 bases; unmatched junction nucleotides: 5. CDR3 sequence: CASSLGTSETYEQYF. The CDR3 DNA sequence: TGTGCCAGCAGCCTTGGGACTAGCGAAACCTACGAGCAGTACTTC.

The gene calls are TRBV29-1 and TRBJ1-2; 11 bases agree with TRBD1. CDR1 is SQVTM, CDR2 ANQGSEA, per germline. This CDR3 is 13 amino acids long. With 4 bases clipped from V and 5 bases from J, the junction kept 3 bases outside the gene matches. DNA of the CDR3: TGCAGCGTTGGGACAGGGGGCCGGTATGGCTACACCTTC. It encodes CSVGTGGRYGYTF.

V is TRBV28 and J is TRBJ2-7, with D perhaps TRBD2 (5 bases). The V gene lost 6 bases and the J gene lost 2 bases, with 8 bases spanning the gap. The CDR3 extends over 12 amino acids. Germline assignment: CDR1 MDHEN and CDR2 SYDVKM. CDR3 protein: CASSSGAYEQYF. The CDR3 nucleotides are TGTGCCAGCAGCTCCGGGGCCTACGAGCAGTACTTC.

This sequence joins TRBV5-4 and TRBJ2-3; D gene ambiguous. The CDR3 extends over 15 amino acids. Trimming removed 0 bases from V and 0 bases from J, with 8 bases in between. Germline V gene lookup returns CDR1 SGHNT and CDR2 YYREEE (reference sequence). The CDR3 nucleotides read TGTGCCAGCAGCTTGGATCAGACAAGCACAGATACGCAGTATTTT. It yields the protein CASSLDQTSTDTQYF.

The chain carries TRBV24-1 and TRBJ1-6; D gene unclear. The CDR3 is 18 amino acids. V shed 4 bases and J shed 10 bases, with 25 bases lying between them. Germline loops: CDR1 KGHDR, CDR2 SFDVKD. In DNA, the CDR3 is TGTGCCACCAGTGACCAACAGTCCAAGCGGGCAAGGGAATCACCCCTCCACTTT. As protein: CATSDQQSKRARESPLHF.

This clone came up a few times. The chain links TRBV5-1 to TRBJ1-6; TRBD1 aligns across 10 bases. Germline CDR1 and CDR2: SGHRS and YFSETQ. This CDR3 is 15 amino acids long. The J segment lost 9 bases and the V segment lost 4 bases, leaving 7 bases of the junction unmatched. This CDR3 reads CASSLGQGRFSPLHF. The CDR3 DNA reads TGCGCCAGCAGCCTGGGACAGGGGAGATTTTCACCCCTCCACTTT.

This rearrangement joins TRBV19 to TRBJ1-5; D uncertain. The CDR3 has 14 residues. Germline loops: CDR1 LNHDA, CDR2 SQIVND (reference sequence). V shed 3 bases and J shed 0 bases, with 6 bases lying between them. The CDR3: CASSIRDSNQPQHF. The CDR3 DNA sequence: TGTGCCAGTAGTATCCGGGATAGCAATCAGCCCCAGCATTTT.

J is TRBJ1-5 and V is TRBV27; 9 bases are a match to TRBD1. The J segment lost 4 bases and the V segment lost 6 bases, leaving 4 bases of the junction unmatched. CDR3 length equals 14 residues. Germline CDR1 and CDR2: MNHEY and SMNVEV (reference sequence). CDR3 DNA: TGTGCCAGCAGGAAGACAGGGGGAAATCAGCCCCAGCATTTT. This codes for CASRKTGGNQPQHF.

The rearrangement links TRBV2 to TRBJ1-5; 9 bases agree with TRBD1. This CDR3 comprises 14 residues. Germline lookup yields CDR1 SNHLY and CDR2 FYNNEI. Trimming took 5 bases from V and 4 from J; bases not matched to a gene: 3. The CDR3 sequence: CASSPGTGNQPQHF. CDR3 DNA sequence: TGTGCCAGCAGTCCCGGGACAGGGAATCAGCCCCAGCATTTT.

The chain links TRBV7-2 to TRBJ2-1; D possibly corresponds to TRBD2 (6 bases). V lost 1 base and J 6 bases, leaving 13 bases between the germline ends. The germline V gene has CDR1 SGHTA and CDR2 FQGNSA. CDR3 length: 15 amino acids. The CDR3 sequence: CASSLDGSAGNEQFF. The CDR3 DNA reads as TGTGCCAGCAGCTTAGACGGGAGTGCCGGCAATGAGCAGTTCTTC.

This sequence joins TRBV5-4 and TRBJ1-4; D unclear. V dropped 7 bases and J dropped 7 bases, with 11 bases sitting between them. The CDR3 has 12 residues. From germline, CDR1 is SGHNT and CDR2 YYREEE (reference sequence). The CDR3 DNA is TGTGCCAGCTCGAGCGAGGGTGAAAAACTGTTTTTT. This encodes CASSSEGEKLFF.

The V gene is TRBV18, the J gene TRBJ2-1; D is unclear. Trimming removed 4 bases at V and 7 bases at J, with 5 bases between. This CDR3 comprises 11 residues. Germline values: CDR1 KGHSH, CDR2 LQKENI. The CDR3 is CASSLVNEQFF. The CDR3 region has the DNA TGTGCCAGCTCACTCGTTAATGAGCAGTTCTTC.

This clone was observed a single time. This rearrangement joins TRBV19 to TRBJ1-5; 7 bases align to TRBD1. Germline CDR1 and CDR2: LNHDA and SQIVND (reference sequence). V was clipped by 6 bases and J by 2 bases; unmatched bases: 10. The CDR3 runs 16 residues. CDR3 sequence reads: CASRGDRVRGNQPQHF. CDR3 DNA: TGTGCCAGTAGAGGAGACAGGGTTCGAGGCAATCAGCCCCAGCATTTT.

This chain joins TRBV28 and TRBJ1-2; no reliable D call. There are 14 residues in the CDR3. With 7 bases removed from V and 0 bases from J, the gap between germline ends came to 12 bases. Germline V lookup: CDR1 MDHEN, CDR2 SYDVKM. CDR3 region: CASTEVSPNYGYTF. DNA of the CDR3: TGTGCCAGCACGGAGGTTTCGCCTAACTATGGCTACACCTTC.

The CDR3 loop is CASSLVAGENIQYF. The CDR3 nucleotides are TGTGCCAGCAGCTTAGTGGCAGGGGAAAACATTCAGTACTTC. The chain is built from TRBV7-9 and TRBJ2-4; possibly TRBD1 for D (6 bases). Germline CDR1 and CDR2: SEHNR and FQNEAQ (reference sequence). The CDR3 is 14 residues long. V was clipped by 1 base and J by 5 bases, with 9 bases between them.

This chain links TRBV14 with TRBJ2-7; D is uncertain. The germline CDR1 and CDR2 sequences are SGHDN and FVKESK. This CDR3 is built from 12 residues. V was clipped by 4 bases and J by 3 bases, with 7 bases between them. CDR3 DNA: TGTGCCAGCAGCCTATCCAGCTACGAGCAGTACTTC. Amino acids: CASSLSSYEQYF.

The gene calls are TRBV3-1 (or the pseudogene TRBV3-2) and TRBJ1-1; unclear D gene. Germline V gives CDR1 LGHDT, CDR2 YNNKEL (reference sequence). The CDR3 is made up of 13 amino acids. Trimming stripped 0 bases from V and 11 bases from J, with 13 bases between. The CDR3 loop reads CASSQETRVGAFF. The DNA of the CDR3 is TGTGCCAGCAGCCAAGAAACGAGGGTTGGGGCTTTCTTT.

This chain connects TRBV6-5 to TRBJ1-2; D is unclear. CDR3 length: 12 residues. Germline V CDR1 and CDR2: MNHEY, SVGAGI. V was cut by 8 bases and J by 2 bases, with 9 bases left in between. The CDR3 DNA reads as TGTGCCAGCCGGGGTGCGAACTATGGCTACACCTTC. This gives the protein CASRGANYGYTF.

V and J are TRBV6-1 and TRBJ2-7, with a possible D match to TRBD1 (6 bases). Trimming took 2 bases from V and 6 from J, leaving 14 bases between them. The CDR3 runs to 14 residues. CDR1 is MNHNS, CDR2 SASEGT, per germline. This CDR3 reads CASSENRVRGEQYF. CDR3 nucleotide sequence: TGTGCCAGCAGTGAAAACAGGGTAAGGGGCGAGCAGTACTTC.

The chain has TRBV6-5 and TRBJ1-5, with no clear D. Trimming took off 0 bases at V and 1 base at J, with 7 bases between the two ends. CDR3 size: 15 residues. Germline V gene data show CDR1 as MNHEY and CDR2 as SVGAGI. The CDR3 nucleotides are TGTGCCAGCAGTTACTCGAGGGTGAGCAATCAGCCCCAGCATTTT. The encoded protein is CASSYSRVSNQPQHF.

V and J are TRBV7-3 and TRBJ2-3, with TRBD1 matching over 9 bases. Germline-derived CDR1 and CDR2 are SGHTA and FQGTGA. Unmatched junction bases numbered 12, after V lost 5 bases and J lost 12 bases. This CDR3 is 14 amino acids long. The CDR3 nucleotides are TGTGCCAGCAGCCCGACGGACAGGGGTCAGGACCAGTATTTT. Amino acids: CASSPTDRGQDQYF.

This chain links TRBV7-2 with TRBJ1-1; no definite D call. CDR1 SGHTA and CDR2 FQGNSA come from the germline V gene. V lost 5 bases and J lost 4, with 14 bases in between. The length of the CDR3 is 14 residues. The CDR3: CASSLFGSLTEAFF. Written as DNA, the CDR3 is TGTGCCAGCAGCCTATTCGGGTCTCTCACTGAAGCTTTCTTT.

The rearrangement links TRBV5-1 to TRBJ2-2; D unresolved. Deletions cut 0 bases from V and 6 bases from J, with 6 bases between. CDR3 length: 13 amino acids. Germline V gives CDR1 SGHRS, CDR2 YFSETQ. CDR3 DNA: TGCGCCAGCAGCTTGGGAGAAGCCGGGGAGCTGTTTTTT. This sequence encodes CASSLGEAGELFF.

The chain links TRBV18 to TRBJ2-7; D is perhaps TRBD2 (6 bases). V lost 5 bases to trimming and J lost 2 bases, with 10 bases between them. There are 13 residues in the CDR3. Germline values: CDR1 KGHSH, CDR2 LQKENI. CDR3 sequence reads: CASSRDLTYEQYF. In DNA, the CDR3 is TGTGCCAGCTCAAGGGACTTGACCTACGAGCAGTACTTC.